Included here is one T cell receptor beta chain sequence, with context. The data are from a study of T cells in localized non-small cell lung cancer. CDR3 length: 13 amino acids. V dropped 4 bases and J dropped 2 bases, with 8 bases sitting between them. Germline CDR1 reads SNHLY; CDR2 reads FYNNEI. Sequencing used immunoSEQ multiplex PCR; TCRdb keeps in-frame clones, though not all of them. The profile shows about 78,000 clones, 70% to 90% of them singletons. V usage is TRBV2 and J usage is TRBJ2-5; D unclear. This TCR derives from a man between 40 and 75 years old with stage I lung adenocarcinoma. This specimen was peripheral blood, taken before any cancer treatment. The CDR3 loop is CASSVEVQETQYF. The CDR3, as DNA: TGTGCCAGCAGTGTTGAGGTGCAAGAGACCCAGTACTTC.